Each of the 12 T cell receptor beta chains below was sequenced from the same sample in a study of blood T cell repertoires in COVID-19. Method: immunoSEQ multiplex PCR; TCRdb's copy keeps in-frame clones and lacks some. Of tens of thousands of clones in the sample, about 80% were seen once. The sample was peripheral blood. These receptors were taken from a man between 65 and 85 years old with acute or convalescent COVID-19.

The chain uses TRBV5-5 and TRBJ1-2; TRBD1 agrees at 9 bases. The V gene end was trimmed by 3 bases and the J gene end by 5 bases; junction bases not matched to a gene: 23. The CDR3 has 20 residues. Germline CDR1 SGHKS, CDR2 YYEKEE (reference sequence). CDR3 in amino acids: CASSWIDPYGTGPSGYGYTF. The DNA of the CDR3 is TGTGCCAGCAGCTGGATTGACCCTTACGGGACAGGGCCCTCGGGGTATGGCTACACCTTC.

This chain links TRBV5-1 with TRBJ1-2; TRBD1 is a possible D gene (5 bases). CDR1 SGHRS and CDR2 YFSETQ come from the germline V gene. This CDR3 has 16 residues. Trimming stripped 3 bases from V and 4 bases from J, with 19 bases between. The chain's CDR3 is CASSYQSGRASYGYTF. CDR3 bases: TGCGCCAGCAGCTACCAATCGGGCAGGGCCTCCTATGGCTACACCTTC.

In this sample, this clone turned up once. The rearrangement links TRBV5-1 to TRBJ1-2; TRBD1 is a possible D gene (6 bases). The CDR3 is 14 amino acids. V lost 0 bases, J lost 8 bases, and 14 bases lay in between. Germline V lookup: CDR1 SGHRS, CDR2 YFSETQ. CDR3 sequence (DNA): TGCGCCAGCAGCTTGGATGGGACACCGGTGGGCTACACCTTC. Protein sequence: CASSLDGTPVGYTF.

The chain recombines TRBV30 with TRBJ2-1; 7 positions agree with TRBD2. The CDR3 extends over 14 amino acids. Germline V gene lookup returns CDR1 GTSNPN and CDR2 SVGIG (reference sequence). V was clipped by 4 bases and J by 0 bases; unmatched bases: 3. CDR3 sequence: CAWTPSGSYNEQFF. DNA of the CDR3: TGTGCCTGGACTCCTAGCGGCTCCTACAATGAGCAGTTCTTC. Supplemented by reference TRBV30 and TRBJ2-1, the full variable domain reads SQTIHQWPATLVQPVGSPLSLECTVEGTSNPNLYWYRQAAGRGLQLLFYSVGIGQISSEVPQNLSASRPQDRQFILSSKKLLLSDSGFYLCAWTPSGSYNEQFFGPGTRLTVL.

The CDR3 bases are TGTGCCAGCAGCTTGGCAAGGGCGGGGGGCCAGAATGAAAAACTGTTTTTT. This sequence encodes CASSLARAGGQNEKLFF. The J gene is TRBJ1-4, the V gene TRBV5-8, with D possibly being TRBD1 (6 bases). The CDR3 has 17 amino acids. Trimming stripped 0 bases from V and 5 bases from J, with 17 bases between. The V gene's germline CDR1 is SGHTS and CDR2 YDEGEE.

J is TRBJ2-3 and V is TRBV19; a possible D gene is TRBD1 (6 bases). V lost 6 bases and J lost 5, with 15 bases in between. CDR1 LNHDA and CDR2 SQIVND come from the germline V gene (reference sequence). The CDR3 runs to 14 residues. CDR3 sequence: CASSSKGGQDTQYF. In nucleotides, the CDR3 is TGTGCCAGTAGCTCCAAAGGGGGTCAAGATACGCAGTATTTT.

This clone was found a few times. J is TRBJ2-7 and V is TRBV29-1; 7 bases line up with TRBD2. This CDR3 has 12 amino acids. Trimming removed 6 bases from V and 5 bases from J; junction bases left unmatched: 7. The germline V gene has CDR1 SQVTM and CDR2 ANQGSEA. The CDR3 reads CSVRTRFDEQYF. CDR3 sequence (DNA): TGCAGCGTACGGACTAGGTTCGACGAGCAGTACTTC.

This clone turned up a few times. V gene TRBV24-1 combines with J gene TRBJ2-1, with 8 bases identical to TRBD2. This CDR3 comprises 15 residues. The trim removed 5 bases at V and 6 bases at J, leaving 8 bases unmatched. The germline V gene encodes CDR1 KGHDR and CDR2 SFDVKD. CDR3 sequence (DNA): TGTGCCACCAGTGGGTCCGGCCTAGCGGGCAATGAGCAGTTCTTC. This sequence encodes CATSGSGLAGNEQFF.

The chain couples TRBV10-3 to TRBJ1-5, with D perhaps matching TRBD1 (6 bases). The germline V gene has CDR1 ENHRY and CDR2 SYGVKD. The V and J ends lost 5 bases and 7 bases respectively, with 21 bases between them. This CDR3 spans 16 amino acids. The CDR3 coding sequence is TGTGCCATCAGTAAAGGCGGTACGGGGGGCGGCCAGCCCCAGCATTTT. Amino acid sequence: CAISKGGTGGGQPQHF.

V is TRBV27 and J is TRBJ1-3; 9 nucleotides agree with TRBD1. V lost 4 bases, J lost 3 bases, and 10 bases stayed unmatched. The CDR3 loop spans 17 amino acids. Looked up from germline, CDR1 is MNHEY and CDR2 is SMNVEV (reference sequence). Here the CDR3 reads CASSSRPDRGYGNTIYF. For the CDR3, the DNA is TGTGCCAGCAGTTCCAGGCCCGACAGGGGGTATGGAAACACCATATATTTT.

This clone was recorded once. J is TRBJ1-5 and V is TRBV6-5; perhaps TRBD1 as D (5 bases). The CDR3 contains 13 residues. V shed 6 bases and J shed 7 bases, with 13 bases lying between them. Germline V gene data show CDR1 as MNHEY and CDR2 as SVGAGI. The CDR3 coding sequence is TGTGCCAGCAGCCTTACTCGGGGGCAGCCCCAGCATTTT. The encoded protein is CASSLTRGQPQHF.

This clone occurred once. The V call is TRBV29-1, the J call TRBJ1-2, with 7 bases matching TRBD1. The V and J ends lost 3 bases and 2 bases, in that order; junction bases with no gene match: 3. The germline V gene has CDR1 SQVTM and CDR2 ANQGSEA. The CDR3 sequence is 13 residues long. Written as DNA, the CDR3 is TGCAGCGTTGACGGACAGGCAAACTATGGCTACACCTTC. It yields the protein CSVDGQANYGYTF.